These 3 T cell receptor beta chains share one sample of origin, sequenced in a study of cytomegalovirus exposure and HLA in healthy donors. Primers included in the PCR were 60 Vbeta and 13 Jbeta primers. Sequenced by immunoSEQ multiplex PCR; TCRdb stores in-frame clones only, minus some. The data contain under 200,000 clones, 79% of them singletons. Sequenced: PBMCs. The source is a woman in her thirties or forties in good health and CMV-seronegative.

The J gene is TRBJ1-1, the V gene TRBV2, with 8 nucleotides matching TRBD1. Germline lookup yields CDR1 SNHLY and CDR2 FYNNEI. This CDR3 has 15 amino acids. Trimming took 2 bases from V and 6 from J; bases not matched to a gene: 8. The CDR3 loop reads CASSESRGLPSEAFF. The CDR3 nucleotides are TGTGCCAGCAGTGAAAGCAGGGGGCTCCCCTCTGAAGCTTTCTTT.

The chain has TRBV19 and TRBJ2-2; D not resolved. The V end was cut by 1 base, the J end by 6 bases, with 6 bases between. CDR3 length: 13 residues. Germline assignment: CDR1 LNHDA and CDR2 SQIVND (reference sequence). Here the CDR3 reads CASSIVEAGELFF. The CDR3, as DNA: TGTGCCAGTAGTATAGTCGAGGCCGGGGAGCTGTTTTTT.

The table lists this clone with a few counts. The rearrangement joins TRBV10-2 to TRBJ2-7; D gene unclear. This CDR3 has 13 residues. The germline CDR1 and CDR2 sequences are WSHSY and SAAADI. V was clipped by 8 bases and J by 3 bases, with 14 bases between them. The CDR3 nucleotides read TGCGCCAGCCGCCCAGGCATGTTCTACGAGCAGTACTTC. It is translated as CASRPGMFYEQYF.